This section outlines one T cell receptor beta chain sequence together with its context. CDR1 is MGHRA, CDR2 YSYEKL, per germline. This CDR3 spans 16 amino acids. Trimming took 5 bases from V and 5 from J; bases not matched to a gene: 13. This sample was taken from a study of blood T cell repertoires in COVID-19. Study summary: The samples span acute and convalescent COVID-19 from the United States, Italy and Spain. Nucleic acid was either cDNA or gDNA, and it came from T cells, B-cell-depleted T cells, or PBMCs.

In the source study's methods: Quantification of nucleated cells was approximated via reference gene primer amplification. Profiled with immunoSEQ multiplex PCR; TCRdb holds only in-frame clones, not every one. V and J calls and clone size come straight from that table; D and trimming were deduced from the DNA. The data show some 45,000 clones, around 90% seen once. This chain joins TRBV4-1 and TRBJ2-7, with TRBD2 identical over 9 bases. Sequenced sample: peripheral blood. This receptor was taken from a man in his sixties with active COVID-19. Here the CDR3 reads CASSVSSGNRQDEQYF. As DNA, the CDR3 is TGCGCCAGCAGCGTTTCTAGCGGGAACAGGCAGGACGAGCAGTACTTC.